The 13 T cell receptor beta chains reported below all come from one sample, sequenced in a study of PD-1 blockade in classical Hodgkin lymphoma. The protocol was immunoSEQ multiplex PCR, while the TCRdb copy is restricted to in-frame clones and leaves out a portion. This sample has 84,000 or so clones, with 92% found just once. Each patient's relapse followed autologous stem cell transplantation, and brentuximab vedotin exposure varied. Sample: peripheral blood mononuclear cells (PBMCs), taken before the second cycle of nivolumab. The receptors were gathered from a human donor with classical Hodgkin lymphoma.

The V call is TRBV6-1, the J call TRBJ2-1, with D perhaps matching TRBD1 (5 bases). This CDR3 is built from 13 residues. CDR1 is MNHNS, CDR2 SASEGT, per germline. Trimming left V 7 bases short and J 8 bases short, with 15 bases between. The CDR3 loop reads CASNTLRAHEQFF. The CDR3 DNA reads TGTGCCAGCAACACCCTCAGGGCCCATGAGCAGTTCTTC.

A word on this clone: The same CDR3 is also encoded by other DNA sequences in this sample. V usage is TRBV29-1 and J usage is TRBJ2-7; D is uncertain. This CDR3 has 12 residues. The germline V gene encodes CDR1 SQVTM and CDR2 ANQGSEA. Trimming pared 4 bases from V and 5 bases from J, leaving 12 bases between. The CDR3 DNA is TGCAGCGTTGTTGGAGTCCTGAACGAGCAGTACTTC. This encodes CSVVGVLNEQYF.

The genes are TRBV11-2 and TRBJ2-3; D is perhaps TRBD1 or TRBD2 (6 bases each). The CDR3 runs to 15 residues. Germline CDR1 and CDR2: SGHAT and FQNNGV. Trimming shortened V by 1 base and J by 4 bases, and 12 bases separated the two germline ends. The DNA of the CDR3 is TGTGCCAGCAGCTTAGTGGGGGGCCTTGCAGATACGCAGTATTTT. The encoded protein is CASSLVGGLADTQYF.

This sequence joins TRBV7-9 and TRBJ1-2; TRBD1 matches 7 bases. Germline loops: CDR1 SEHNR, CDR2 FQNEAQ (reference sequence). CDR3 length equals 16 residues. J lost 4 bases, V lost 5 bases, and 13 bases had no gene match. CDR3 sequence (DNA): TGTGCCAGCAGCCCGAGGAGGACAGGAGCAAGCTATGGCTACACCTTC. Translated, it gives CASSPRRTGASYGYTF.

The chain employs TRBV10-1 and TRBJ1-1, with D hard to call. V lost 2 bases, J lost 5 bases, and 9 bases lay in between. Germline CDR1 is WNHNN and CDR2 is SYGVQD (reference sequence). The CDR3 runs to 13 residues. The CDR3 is CASSEEGWTEAFF. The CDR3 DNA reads TGCGCCAGCAGTGAGGAGGGATGGACTGAAGCTTTCTTT.

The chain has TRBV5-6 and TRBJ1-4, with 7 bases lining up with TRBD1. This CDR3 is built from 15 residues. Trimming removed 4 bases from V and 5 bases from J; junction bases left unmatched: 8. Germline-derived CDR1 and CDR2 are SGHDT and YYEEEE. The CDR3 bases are TGTGCCAGCAGCCGTACCGGGACAGCGAATGAAAAACTGTTTTTT. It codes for CASSRTGTANEKLFF.

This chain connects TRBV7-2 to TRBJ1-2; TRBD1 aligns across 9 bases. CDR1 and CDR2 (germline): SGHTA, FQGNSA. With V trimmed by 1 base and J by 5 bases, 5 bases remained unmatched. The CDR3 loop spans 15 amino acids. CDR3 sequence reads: CASSLVGTGYYGYTF. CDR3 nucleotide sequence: TGTGCCAGCAGCTTAGTCGGGACAGGGTATTATGGCTACACCTTC.

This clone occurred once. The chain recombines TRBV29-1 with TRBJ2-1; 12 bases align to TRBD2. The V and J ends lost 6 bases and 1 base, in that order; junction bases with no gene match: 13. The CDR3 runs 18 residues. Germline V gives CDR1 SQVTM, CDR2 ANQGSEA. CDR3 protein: CSVKTSGRSRGSYNEQFF. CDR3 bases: TGCAGCGTCAAGACTAGCGGGAGATCAAGGGGGTCCTACAATGAGCAGTTCTTC.

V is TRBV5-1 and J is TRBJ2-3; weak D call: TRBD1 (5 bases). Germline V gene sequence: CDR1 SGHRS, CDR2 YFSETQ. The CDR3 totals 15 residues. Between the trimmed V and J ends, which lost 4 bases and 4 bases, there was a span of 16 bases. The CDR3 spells CASSPRPGPADTQYF. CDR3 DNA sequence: TGCGCCAGCAGCCCCCGGCCAGGGCCAGCAGATACGCAGTATTTT.

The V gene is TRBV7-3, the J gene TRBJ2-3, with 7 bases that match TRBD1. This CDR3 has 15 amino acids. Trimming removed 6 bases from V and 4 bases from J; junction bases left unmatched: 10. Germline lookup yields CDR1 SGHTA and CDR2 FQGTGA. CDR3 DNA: TGTGCCAGCAGTTCCGCACAGGGGCGCTCAGATACGCAGTATTTT. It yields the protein CASSSAQGRSDTQYF.

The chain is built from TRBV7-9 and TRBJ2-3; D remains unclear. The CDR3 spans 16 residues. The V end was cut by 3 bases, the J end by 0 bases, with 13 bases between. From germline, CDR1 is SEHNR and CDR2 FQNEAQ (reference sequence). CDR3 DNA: TGTGCCAGCAGCTTCGACGGCGATCCTAGCACAGATACGCAGTATTTT. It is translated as CASSFDGDPSTDTQYF.

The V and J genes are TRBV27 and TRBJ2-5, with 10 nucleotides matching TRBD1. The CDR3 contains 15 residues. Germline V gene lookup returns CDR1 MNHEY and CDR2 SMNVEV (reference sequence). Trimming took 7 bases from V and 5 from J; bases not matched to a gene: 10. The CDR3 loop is CASTIRDRGGETQYF. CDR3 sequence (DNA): TGTGCCAGCACCATCCGGGACAGGGGTGGGGAGACCCAGTACTTC.

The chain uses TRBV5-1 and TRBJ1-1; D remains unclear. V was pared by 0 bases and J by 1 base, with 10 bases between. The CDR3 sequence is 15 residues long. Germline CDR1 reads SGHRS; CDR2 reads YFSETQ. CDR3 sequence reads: CASSLVSGRNTEAFF. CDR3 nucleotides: TGCGCCAGCAGCTTGGTGTCGGGCAGGAACACTGAAGCTTTCTTT.